These T cell receptor beta chains were read from a single sample in a study of radiotherapy plus CTLA-4 blockade in lung cancer. Clones were sequenced by immunoSEQ multiplex PCR, and TCRdb holds only the in-frame ones, with some missing. The data contain around 85,000 clones, around 87% of them singletons. Sequenced material: peripheral blood, taken from a patient treated with radiotherapy plus ipilimumab. The receptors were gathered from a human donor with non-small cell lung cancer who had a partial response to radiotherapy plus ipilimumab. The CDR3 runs from the conserved cysteine through the conserved F or W. D genes are given only for firm matches. Not every row has a clone size; where given, it reads once, few, many or a size class.

>TRBD2|TRBV4-2|16|TRBJ2-1|once
TGTGCCAGCAGCCAACTAGCGGGAGCTAGGTACAATGAGCAGTTCTTC
CASSQLAGARYNEQFF
>TRBD2|TRBV11-2|13|TRBJ2-2|.
TGTGCGGGACTAGCGGGAGGAGCCGGGGAGCTGTTTTTT
CAGLAGGAGELFF
>TRBD2|TRBV7-3|15|TRBJ2-5|.
TGTGCCAACAGCCTGGACACTAGCGGGAAAGAGACCCAGTACTTC
CANSLDTSGKETQYF
>TRBD2|TRBV5-4|16|TRBJ2-3|once
TGTGCCAGCAGGTTGAGGTCGGGAGGGCCTGTAGATACGCAGTATTTT
CASRLRSGGPVDTQYF
>TRBD2|TRBV7-9|16|TRBJ2-3|.
TGTGCCAGCAGCCTCGGACTAGCGGGAGTGTCAGATACGCAGTATTTT
CASSLGLAGVSDTQYF
>TRBD1|TRBV5-4|13|TRBJ1-1|.
TGTGCCATCCGCAGGGGGCAGGAGACTGGAGCTTTCTTT
CAIRRGQETGAFF
>TRBD2|TRBV6-4|16|TRBJ2-7|.
TGTGCCAGCAGTGAAGCATCTAGCGGGAGTATTTACGAGCAGTACTTC
CASSEASSGSIYEQYF
>.|TRBV4-2|15|TRBJ1-5|.
TGTGCCAGCAGCCAAGGCAGGTATAGCAATCAGCCCCAGCATTTT
CASSQGRYSNQPQHF
>.|TRBV18|14|TRBJ1-4|few
TGTGCCAGCTCACCAGGAGGAGACTATGAAAAACTGTTTTTT
CASSPGGDYEKLFF
>.|TRBV5-1|13|TRBJ2-4|.
TGCGCCAGCAGCTTGGCTGCAGAGGGCATTCAGTACTTC
CASSLAAEGIQYF
>TRBD1|TRBV2|15|TRBJ1-5|.
TGTGCCAGCAGCTCTTCTACAGGGGACCGTCAGCCCCAGCATTTT
CASSSSTGDRQPQHF
>TRBD2|TRBV28|16|TRBJ2-1|.
TGTGCCAGCAGTTTCGCAAGCGGGAGGGCCAACAATGAGCAGTTCTTC
CASSFASGRANNEQFF
>TRBD1|TRBV5-1|16|TRBJ1-1|.
TGCGCCAGCAGCACCACCGGGACAGGGGGTTATGGTGAAGCTTTCTTT
CASSTTGTGGYGEAFF
>TRBD1|TRBV6-5|14|TRBJ2-2|.
TGTGCCAGCAGACCGGGACAGAGCACCGGGGAGCTGTTTTTT
CASRPGQSTGELFF
>.|TRBV28|14|TRBJ1-3|few
TGTGCCAGCAGTTTGGGGGGGTCTGGAAACACCATATATTTT
CASSLGGSGNTIYF
>TRBD2|TRBV7-9|19|TRBJ2-2|.
TGTGCCAGCAGCTTTGTTGGACTAGCGGGAGGGCCCGTCACCGGGGAGCTGTTTTTT
CASSFVGLAGGPVTGELFF
>TRBD1|TRBV28|14|TRBJ1-2|.
TGTGCCAGCATTCCCGGACAGGGAAGGTATGGCTACACCTTC
CASIPGQGRYGYTF
>.|TRBV28|14|TRBJ1-1|.
TGTGCCAGCAGTCTTTTCTCCGTGAACACTGAAGCTTTCTTT
CASSLFSVNTEAFF
>TRBD1|TRBV6-4|15|TRBJ2-3|.
TGTGCCAGCAGAGACAGGGGCCTTAGCACAGATACGCAGTATTTT
CASRDRGLSTDTQYF
>TRBD1|TRBV9|14|TRBJ2-4|few
TGTGCCAGCAGCGTAGGACAGGGAAAAAACATTCAGTACTTC
CASSVGQGKNIQYF
>TRBD2|TRBV10-3|14|TRBJ2-2|.
TGTGCCATCTCAGTGCGGGAGTCCACCGGGGAGCTGTTTTTT
CAISVRESTGELFF
>.|TRBV27|16|TRBJ1-5|.
TGTGCCAGCAGTTTCCGTGCGACAGGTAGCAGCCAGCCCCAGCATTTT
CASSFRATGSSQPQHF